What follows are 5 T cell receptor beta chains derived from one specimen sequenced in a study of blood T cell repertoires in COVID-19. The data were produced by immunoSEQ multiplex PCR, yet TCRdb's version contains in-frame clones alone and is incomplete. Among 190,000 or so clones, over 75% were seen once, and the ten largest hold under 3.5%. Sequenced input: peripheral blood. These receptors came from a woman aged 80 or older with active or convalescent COVID-19.

The chain is built from TRBV9 and TRBJ1-4; 9 nucleotides agree with TRBD1. This CDR3 contains 15 residues. The V and J ends lost 0 bases and 8 bases, in that order; junction bases with no gene match: 5. Germline V gives CDR1 SGDLS, CDR2 YYNGEE. The CDR3 loop is CASSVGVTGGEKLFF. CDR3 nucleotide sequence: TGTGCCAGCAGCGTAGGAGTGACAGGGGGAGAAAAACTGTTTTTT.

J is TRBJ2-3 and V is TRBV19; the match to TRBD2 covers 10 bases. This CDR3 spans 16 amino acids. The germline V gene has CDR1 LNHDA and CDR2 SQIVND (reference sequence). J lost 3 bases, V lost 5 bases, and 8 bases had no gene match. The CDR3 reads CASSQIAGGRTDTQYF. Here the CDR3 DNA reads TGTGCCAGTAGTCAGATAGCGGGGGGTCGGACAGATACGCAGTATTTT.

This chain links TRBV29-1 with TRBJ2-2, with D unclear. Germline CDR1 SQVTM, CDR2 ANQGSEA. This CDR3 spans 14 amino acids. The V end was cut by 0 bases, the J end by 4 bases, with 9 bases between. This CDR3 is CSVEDMAGTGELFF. DNA of the CDR3: TGCAGCGTTGAAGATATGGCAGGCACCGGGGAGCTGTTTTTT.

The V call is TRBV27, the J call TRBJ1-5; 8 bases line up with TRBD1. Germline CDR1 is MNHEY and CDR2 is SMNVEV (reference sequence). This CDR3 is 15 amino acids long. V shed 3 bases, J shed 3 bases, and the junction held 4 bases outside the gene matches. The CDR3 sequence is CASSFLGQVNQPQHF. The DNA for the CDR3 is TGTGCCAGCAGTTTTTTGGGACAGGTCAATCAGCCCCAGCATTTT.

This CDR3 reads CASSLDRIGNSPLHF. CDR3 DNA: TGTGCCAGCAGCTTAGACAGGATCGGGAATTCACCCCTCCACTTT. The chain combines TRBV7-8 with TRBJ1-6; D possibly corresponds to TRBD1 (5 bases). This CDR3 is 15 amino acids long. The germline V gene encodes CDR1 SGHVS and CDR2 FQNEAQ. Trimming shortened V by 1 base and J by 7 bases, and 11 bases separated the two germline ends. The variable domain in full, completed from reference TRBV7-8 and TRBJ1-6, reads GAGVSQSPRYKVAKRGQDVALRCDPISGHVSLFWYQQALGQGPEFLTYFQNEAQLDKSGLPSDRFFAERPEGSVSTLKIQRTQQEDSAVYLCASSLDRIGNSPLHFGNGTRLTVT.